This T cell receptor (beta chain) came from a study of OX40 agonist ivuxolimab in advanced cancers. Produced via immunoSEQ multiplex PCR; TCRdb's table is partial and in-frame only. The repertoire has roughly 46,000 clones, roughly 84% of them found once; the top ten carry about 2.4%. CDR1 is SGHRS, CDR2 YFSETQ, per germline. The CDR3 extends over 15 amino acids. V trimming: 4 bases; J trimming: 4 bases; junction bases outside the gene matches: 9. Exclusion of a patient followed from autoimmune disease history or systemic immunosuppression. The TCR comes from an adult with an advanced solid tumor such as melanoma, head and neck, liver or kidney cancer. The rearrangement links TRBV5-1 to TRBJ2-5; 8 positions match TRBD2. Material: CD4+ or CD8+ T cells sorted from blood, obtained in a trial of the OX40 agonist ivuxolimab. The CDR3 protein is CASSPGLAKGETQYF. DNA of the CDR3: TGCGCCAGCAGCCCCGGACTAGCAAAGGGAGAGACCCAGTACTTC.